Listed below are T cell receptor beta chains from one sample, sequenced in a study of graft-versus-host responses after intestinal transplantation. Sequencing was performed with immunoSEQ multiplex PCR; in TCRdb, only in-frame clones are kept and a portion is missing. The sample lists approximately 37,000 clones; around 87% were seen once. The sample in question was ileum tissue, obtained less than 210 days after intestinal transplant. These receptors were obtained from a human patient who received an intestinal transplant, so some T cells may come from the graft donor. The CDR3 runs from the conserved cysteine through the conserved F or W. The D gene is left open where the match is weak. For some rows the clone size is stated as once, few or many, or as a class when expanded; others skip it.

NA	TRBV2	TRBJ2-2	NA	TGTGCCAGCAATGAGAAGGTTTGGGGGGCCGGGGAGCTGTTTTTT	CASNEKVWGAGELFF
NA	TRBV14	TRBJ2-5	once	TGTGCCAGCAGCCAAGAGTTGTGGGGGGAGACCCAGTACTTC	CASSQELWGETQYF
NA	TRBV19	TRBJ2-2	NA	TGTGCCAGTAGAAAGAGCGGGAACACCGGGGAGCTGTTTTTT	CASRKSGNTGELFF
TRBD2	TRBV18	TRBJ2-5	NA	TGTGCCAGCTCCGGGTGGCTAGCGGGGATTCAAGAGACCCAGTACTTC	CASSGWLAGIQETQYF
NA	TRBV7-9	TRBJ2-2	NA	TGTGCCAGCAGCCAGCAAGGCGGCGGGGAGCTGTTTTTT	CASSQQGGGELFF
TRBD2	TRBV11-2	TRBJ2-1	once	TGTGCCAGCAGCCACCGGGACTACTACAATGAGCAGTTCTTC	CASSHRDYYNEQFF
NA	TRBV5-5	TRBJ2-7	NA	TGTGCCAGCAGCTTGCACCCTGCTTACGAGCAGTACTTC	CASSLHPAYEQYF
NA	TRBV5-6	TRBJ1-6	NA	TGTGCCAGCAGCTTGGCAGGGTATAATTCACCCCTCCACTTT	CASSLAGYNSPLHF
TRBD1	TRBV19	TRBJ2-5	NA	TGTGCCAGTAGTATCGGCAGGGGGCAAGGAGAGACCCAGTACTTC	CASSIGRGQGETQYF
NA	TRBV6-5	TRBJ1-1	NA	TGTGCCAGCAGTTCTAGGGGGACTGAAGCTTTCTTT	CASSSRGTEAFF
NA	TRBV29-1	TRBJ2-5	NA	TGCAGCGTTGAAGATCTTGAGGCGGGATGGGGAGAGACCCAGTACTTC	CSVEDLEAGWGETQYF